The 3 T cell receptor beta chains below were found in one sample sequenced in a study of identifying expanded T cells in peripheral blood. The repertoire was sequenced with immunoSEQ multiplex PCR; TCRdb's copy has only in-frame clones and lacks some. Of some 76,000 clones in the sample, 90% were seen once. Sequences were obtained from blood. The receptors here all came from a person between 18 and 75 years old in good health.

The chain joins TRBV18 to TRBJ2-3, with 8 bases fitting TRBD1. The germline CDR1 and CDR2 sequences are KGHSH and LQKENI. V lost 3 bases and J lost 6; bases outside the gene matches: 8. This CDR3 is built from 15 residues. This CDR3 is CASSPVGQGRDTQYF. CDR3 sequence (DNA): TGTGCCAGCTCACCCGTTGGACAGGGTCGTGATACGCAGTATTTT.

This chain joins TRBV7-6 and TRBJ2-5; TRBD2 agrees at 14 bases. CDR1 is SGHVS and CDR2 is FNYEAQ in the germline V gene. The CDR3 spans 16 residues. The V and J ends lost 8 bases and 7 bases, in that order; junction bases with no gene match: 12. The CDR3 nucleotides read TGTGCCAGCTCCGGACTAGCGGGAGGTTACAACGGGACCCAGTACTTC. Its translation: CASSGLAGGYNGTQYF.

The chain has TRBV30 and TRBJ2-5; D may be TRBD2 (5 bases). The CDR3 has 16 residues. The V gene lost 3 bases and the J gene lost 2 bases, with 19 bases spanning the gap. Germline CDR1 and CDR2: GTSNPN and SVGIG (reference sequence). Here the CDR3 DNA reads TGTGCCTGGAGCCCAGACCAGCGGTTGGGGCAAGAGACCCAGTACTTC. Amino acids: CAWSPDQRLGQETQYF.